The source of this TCR beta chain is a study of regulatory T cells in long-lasting Graves disease. Whole-study results and caveats: There were preferences for TRBV28, TRBJ1-2 and TRBJ2-5 in persistent disease.

Building the TCR beta libraries relied on iRepertoire HTBI primers, and CDR3 regions underwent Arm-PCR. TCRdb reprocessed the multiplex PCR reads via MiXCR and lists one record per CDR3 protein. This table has roughly 300,000 distinct CDR3 sequences, 20% to 25% appearing once. CDR3 size: 14 residues. The V gene's germline CDR1 is SGHKS and CDR2 YYEKEE (reference sequence). Trimming pared 4 bases from V and 8 bases from J, leaving 15 bases between. Time point noted: persistent/refractory GD, antithyroid drugs over 5 years with positive TRAb. Researchers made the TCR library from RNA that was extracted from PBMCs. In this sample, this clonotype turned up a few times. The antigen remains undetermined.

This clonotype originated in a female donor with Graves disease. The rearrangement uses TRBV5-5 and TRBJ1-4; D gene unclear. The source was peripheral blood mononuclear cells (PBMCs), collected when the disease was refractory, from a patient treated with antithyroid drugs. Written as DNA, the CDR3 is TGTGCCAGCAGCCCCGGAAGCGATTTGGAAAAACTGTTTTTT. Translated, it gives CASSPGSDLEKLFF.